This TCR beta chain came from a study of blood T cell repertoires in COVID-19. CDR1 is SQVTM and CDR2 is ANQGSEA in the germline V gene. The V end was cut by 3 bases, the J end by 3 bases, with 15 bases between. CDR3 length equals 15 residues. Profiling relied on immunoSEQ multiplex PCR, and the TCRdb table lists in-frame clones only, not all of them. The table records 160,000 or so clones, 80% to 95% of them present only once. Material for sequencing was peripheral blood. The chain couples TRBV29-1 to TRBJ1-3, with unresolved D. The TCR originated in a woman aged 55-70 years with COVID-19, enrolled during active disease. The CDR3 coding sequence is TGCAGCGTTGACAAAGCCGGGGTGGGTGGAAACACCATATATTTT. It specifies CSVDKAGVGGNTIYF.